These T cell receptor beta chains were read from a single sample in a study of blood T cell repertoires in COVID-19. Clones were read by immunoSEQ multiplex PCR, and TCRdb kept only the in-frame ones, dropping some. The table records about 150,000 clones, about 73% of them present only once. Sequencing was carried out using peripheral blood. These receptors originate from a man aged 80 or over with acute or convalescent COVID-19. Each CDR3 is given with its conserved first and last residue. A D gene is named only where the DNA matches it firmly. The size entry is marked missing in some rows and otherwise reads once, few, many or a size class.

TRBJ2-5 TRBD1 . TRBV7-9 CASSLGQGQETQYF TGTGCCAGCAGCTTAGGACAGGGCCAAGAGACCCAGTACTTC
TRBJ2-3 . . TRBV6-5 CASSHPGGDTQYF TGTGCCAGCAGTCACCCAGGAGGGGATACGCAGTATTTT
TRBJ1-6 . . TRBV2 CASSRDTVPALHF TGTGCCAGCAGTCGGGACACGGTTCCGGCCCTCCACTTT
TRBJ2-7 TRBD1 . TRBV5-1 CASSWQGVSDEQYF TGCGCCAGCAGCTGGCAGGGGGTTAGCGACGAGCAGTACTTC
TRBJ2-3 . . TRBV24-1 CATSDPQPGTDTQYF TGTGCCACCAGTGATCCCCAACCGGGCACAGATACGCAGTATTTT
TRBJ2-1 TRBD2 . TRBV5-1 CASSFISGGADEQFF TGCGCCAGCAGCTTTATAAGCGGGGGGGCCGATGAGCAGTTCTTC
TRBJ2-5 TRBD2 . TRBV10-3 CAINSGGAGETQYF TGTGCCATCAATAGCGGGGGGGCGGGTGAGACCCAGTACTTC
TRBJ1-2 TRBD1 . TRBV19 CATRQGSYGYTF TGTGCCACCAGACAGGGGAGCTATGGCTACACCTTC
TRBJ2-5 . . TRBV28 CASSFTQGQLTQYF TGTGCCAGCAGTTTTACCCAAGGACAGTTGACCCAGTACTTC
TRBJ2-5 TRBD1 . TRBV6-1 CASSEWPGQGAETQYF TGTGCCAGCAGTGAATGGCCCGGACAGGGGGCAGAGACCCAGTACTTC
TRBJ2-7 TRBD1 . TRBV5-1 CASTNRDRDYSYEQYF TGCGCCAGCACCAACCGGGACAGGGATTACTCCTACGAGCAGTACTTC
TRBJ2-3 TRBD2 . TRBV29-1 CSVEEGSGGAGSTDTQYF TGCAGCGTTGAAGAGGGTAGCGGGGGGGCCGGGAGCACAGATACGCAGTATTTT
TRBJ2-3 TRBD2 . TRBV19 CASSSQRGSDTQYF TGTGCCAGTAGTTCTCAGCGGGGATCAGATACGCAGTATTTT
TRBJ1-2 . . TRBV6-5 CASSYLAEGFYGYTF TGTGCCAGCAGTTACTTGGCAGAGGGCTTCTATGGCTACACCTTC
TRBJ1-1 . . TRBV7-2 CASSLNSGGAEAFF TGTGCCAGCAGCTTAAACTCCGGAGGCGCTGAAGCTTTCTTT
TRBJ1-3 . . TRBV6-2/TRBV6-3 CASSYEGNTIYF TGTGCCAGCAGTTACGAGGGAAACACCATATATTTT
TRBJ1-5 . . TRBV6-5 CASSYSPGSVQPQHF TGTGCCAGCAGTTACTCACCGGGATCGGTGCAGCCCCAGCATTTT
TRBJ2-7 TRBD1 . TRBV11-3 CASSLTLWGTGLDYEQYF TGTGCCAGCAGCCTCACGTTGTGGGGGACAGGGCTAGACTACGAGCAGTACTTC
TRBJ2-2 TRBD1 . TRBV29-1 CSVEDSGTGVPGELFF TGCAGCGTTGAAGATAGCGGGACAGGGGTCCCCGGGGAGCTGTTTTTT
TRBJ1-2 . . TRBV5-1 CASSLVQGEDYGYTF TGCGCCAGCAGCTTGGTGCAGGGTGAGGACTATGGCTACACCTTC
TRBJ2-7 . . TRBV6-5 CASSYRRAYEQYF TGTGCCAGCAGTTACCGGCGGGCCTACGAGCAGTACTTC
TRBJ2-1 TRBD2 . TRBV5-4 CASRAGDSYNEQFF TGTGCCAGCAGAGCGGGGGACTCCTACAATGAGCAGTTCTTC
TRBJ1-1 TRBD1 . TRBV7-8 CASSWRQGAAEAFF TGTGCCAGCAGCTGGAGACAGGGGGCCGCTGAAGCTTTCTTT
TRBJ1-2 TRBD1 . TRBV24-1 CATSEDGQDYGYTF TGTGCCACCAGTGAGGACGGACAGGACTATGGCTACACCTTC
TRBJ2-5 TRBD1 . TRBV5-1 CASSSRTGANTQYF TGCGCCAGCAGCTCCCGGACAGGGGCAAATACCCAGTACTTC
TRBJ2-5 TRBD1 . TRBV3-1/TRBV3-2 CASSQDRGQGAWETQYF TGTGCCAGCAGCCAAGATCGGGGACAGGGGGCATGGGAGACCCAGTACTTC
TRBJ2-5 . once TRBV18 CASSPGLDQETQYF TGTGCCAGCTCACCGGGACTCGACCAAGAGACCCAGTACTTC
TRBJ1-1 . . TRBV19 CASSMGSRGADTEAFF TGTGCCAGTAGTATGGGGAGCAGGGGAGCGGACACTGAAGCTTTCTTT
TRBJ2-3 TRBD1 once TRBV5-1 CASSSLGGIGADTQYF TGCGCCAGCAGCTCCCTAGGGGGCATCGGGGCAGATACGCAGTATTTT
TRBJ2-7 . . TRBV29-1 CSVRGGEGQYF TGCAGCGTTAGAGGGGGAGAAGGGCAGTACTTC
TRBJ2-6 . . TRBV2 CASKLSGANVLTF TGTGCCAGCAAGCTCTCTGGGGCCAACGTCCTGACTTTC
TRBJ2-1 TRBD2 . TRBV7-6 CASSSRTSGGPNNEQFF TGTGCCAGCAGCTCTCGGACTAGCGGGGGTCCTAACAATGAGCAGTTCTTC
TRBJ2-3 TRBD2 . TRBV10-1 CASSEGLAGGPFADTQYF TGCGCCAGCAGTGAGGGTCTAGCGGGGGGGCCCTTTGCAGATACGCAGTATTTT
TRBJ2-6 TRBD1 . TRBV11-2 CASSPRTGWAPTGANVLTF TGTGCCAGCAGCCCGAGGACAGGATGGGCCCCAACTGGGGCCAACGTCCTGACTTTC
TRBJ2-2 . . TRBV7-2 CASSKGTGNTGELFF TGTGCCAGCAGCAAGGGTACAGGGAACACCGGGGAGCTGTTTTTT
TRBJ2-1 TRBD1 . TRBV5-1 CASSLDRVIAMEQFF TGCGCCAGCAGCCTGGACAGGGTAATTGCGATGGAGCAGTTCTTC
TRBJ1-2 TRBD1 . TRBV13 CASSFGGTGYGYTF TGTGCCAGCAGCTTTGGGGGGACAGGCTATGGCTACACCTTC
TRBJ2-5 TRBD2 . TRBV5-6 CASSPLGLAGGHETQYF TGTGCCAGCAGCCCCCTCGGACTAGCGGGGGGGCACGAGACCCAGTACTTC
TRBJ1-1 . . TRBV4-2 CASSLRQDTEAFF TGTGCCAGCAGCCTACGCCAGGACACTGAAGCTTTCTTT
TRBJ2-1 . . TRBV5-1 CASSGRVGGEYNEQFF TGCGCCAGCAGCGGCCGTGTTGGGGGCGAGTACAATGAGCAGTTCTTC
TRBJ1-1 TRBD1 . TRBV18 CASSPPTGERGAEAFF TGTGCCAGCTCACCGCCGACAGGGGAAAGGGGGGCTGAAGCTTTCTTT
TRBJ1-2 . . TRBV5-6 CASSPRQYGYTF TGTGCCAGCAGCCCCAGACAGTATGGCTACACCTTC
TRBJ1-4 . . TRBV7-9 CASSLGQGPEKLFF TGTGCCAGCAGCTTAGGGCAGGGGCCTGAAAAACTGTTTTTT
TRBJ1-2 TRBD1 few TRBV5-1 CASSLGVAGGGYGYTF TGCGCCAGCAGCTTGGGTGTGGCAGGGGGCGGCTATGGCTACACCTTC